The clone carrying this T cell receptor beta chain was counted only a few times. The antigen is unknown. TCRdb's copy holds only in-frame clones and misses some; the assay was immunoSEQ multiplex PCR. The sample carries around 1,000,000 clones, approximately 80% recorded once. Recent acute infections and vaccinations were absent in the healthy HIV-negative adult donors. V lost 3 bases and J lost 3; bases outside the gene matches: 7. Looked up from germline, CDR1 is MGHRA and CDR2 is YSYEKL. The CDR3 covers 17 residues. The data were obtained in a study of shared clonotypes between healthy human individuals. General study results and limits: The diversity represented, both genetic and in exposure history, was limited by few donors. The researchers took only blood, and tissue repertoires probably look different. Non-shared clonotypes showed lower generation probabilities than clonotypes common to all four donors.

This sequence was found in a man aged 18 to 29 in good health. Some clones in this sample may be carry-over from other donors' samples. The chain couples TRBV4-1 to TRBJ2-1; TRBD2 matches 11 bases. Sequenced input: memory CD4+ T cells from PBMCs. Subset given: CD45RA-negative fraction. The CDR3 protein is CASSQGRSGRVYNEQFF. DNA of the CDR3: TGCGCCAGCAGCCAGGGCCGTAGCGGGAGGGTCTACAATGAGCAGTTCTTC.